One sample yielded the 23 T cell receptor beta chains listed below, sequenced in a study of cytotoxic CD8 clonotypes in ibrutinib-treated CLL. The assay was immunoSEQ multiplex PCR, and TCRdb's table has in-frame clones only and misses some. The sample carries 100,000 to 150,000 clones, approximately 85% recorded once. Sample: PBMCs, taken after 24 months of ibrutinib treatment. These TCRs come from a human donor with chronic lymphocytic leukemia.

The rearrangement joins TRBV5-6 to TRBJ1-2; D perhaps matches TRBD1 (5 bases). Germline V gives CDR1 SGHDT, CDR2 YYEEEE. V was clipped by 4 bases and J by 2 bases, with 18 bases between them. The CDR3 spans 16 residues. Here the CDR3 DNA reads TGTGCCAGCAGCGTACCGGGGGTAAGACCGAACTATGGCTACACCTTC. Translation: CASSVPGVRPNYGYTF.

This chain connects TRBV4-2 to TRBJ1-2; a possible D gene is TRBD1 (6 bases). CDR1 and CDR2 (germline): LGHNA, YNFKEQ. Trimming removed 1 base at V and 10 bases at J, with 19 bases between. This CDR3 is 15 amino acids long. The CDR3 DNA sequence: TGTGCCAGCAGCCAAGCCCAGCCCATAAACAGGGACTACACCTTC. It yields the protein CASSQAQPINRDYTF.

The gene calls are TRBV19 and TRBJ1-2; D uncertain. Per germline, CDR1 LNHDA and CDR2 SQIVND (reference sequence). V was trimmed by 6 bases and J by 3 bases, leaving 17 bases between them. CDR3 length: 15 residues. CDR3 sequence: CASRMHSVGDYGYTF. For the CDR3, the DNA is TGTGCCAGTAGGATGCACTCCGTTGGGGACTATGGCTACACCTTC. Filled out from reference TRBV19 and TRBJ1-2, the complete variable domain reads DGGITQSPKYLFRKEGQNVTLSCEQNLNHDAMYWYRQDPGQGLRLIYYSQIVNDFQKGDIAEGYSVSREKKESFPLTVTSAQKNPTAFYLCASRMHSVGDYGYTFGSGTRLTVV.

The rearrangement joins TRBV5-5 to TRBJ1-1; TRBD1 matches 7 bases. CDR1 and CDR2 from the germline V gene are SGHKS and YYEKEE (reference sequence). This CDR3 is 13 amino acids long. J gave up 6 bases and V 2 bases, and 4 bases lay outside the gene matches. Written as DNA, the CDR3 is TGTGCCAGCAGCTTAACAGGGGACGCTGAAGCTTTCTTT. This translates into CASSLTGDAEAFF.

This chain joins TRBV4-1 and TRBJ1-6; unclear D gene. The germline V and J ends were trimmed by 1 base and 12 bases, with 16 bases remaining between them. In germline, CDR1 is MGHRA, CDR2 YSYEKL. CDR3 size: 15 residues. CDR3 nucleotides: TGCGCCAGCAGCCAAGGAAGACCGGGAGTGAAACCCCTCCACTTT. Its protein is CASSQGRPGVKPLHF.

This rearrangement joins TRBV7-2 to TRBJ1-6; maybe TRBD1 (5 bases). V was cut by 2 bases and J by 4 bases, with 6 bases left in between. The CDR3 contains 14 residues. Germline V CDR1 and CDR2: SGHTA, FQGNSA. CDR3 nucleotides: TGTGCCAGCAGCTTACGACAGTATAATTCACCCCTCCACTTT. Translation gives CASSLRQYNSPLHF.

This clone was seen only a few times. The gene calls are TRBV18 and TRBJ1-5; perhaps TRBD1 as D (6 bases). V lost 6 bases and J 6 bases, leaving 18 bases between the germline ends. Germline V gene sequence: CDR1 KGHSH, CDR2 LQKENI. The CDR3 runs to 15 residues. The chain's CDR3 is CASSPRGTVSQPQHF. The CDR3 nucleotides are TGTGCCAGCTCTCCCAGGGGCACGGTAAGTCAGCCCCAGCATTTT.

The rearrangement links TRBV6-5 to TRBJ2-7, with D possibly being TRBD1 (5 bases). Between the trimmed V and J ends, which lost 8 bases and 2 bases, there was a span of 19 bases. From germline, CDR1 is MNHEY and CDR2 SVGAGI. The CDR3 is 15 amino acids. The CDR3 bases are TGTGCCAGCGCCGACAGAGGTGGAAAGGCCTACGAGCAGTACTTC. Amino acid sequence: CASADRGGKAYEQYF.

This clone was detected once. The chain combines TRBV18 with TRBJ2-7; a possible D gene is TRBD2 (6 bases). Trimming took off 6 bases at V and 4 bases at J, with 16 bases between the two ends. Germline CDR1 and CDR2: KGHSH and LQKENI. The CDR3 has 14 amino acids. The CDR3, as DNA: TGTGCCAGCTCCGCGGGACCGGAAGAGTACGAGCAGTACTTC. It yields the protein CASSAGPEEYEQYF.

This clone occurred once. This rearrangement joins TRBV5-1 to TRBJ2-7; 8 bases map to TRBD2. With 4 bases clipped from V and 3 bases from J, the junction kept 9 bases outside the gene matches. The CDR3 totals 15 residues. The germline CDR1 and CDR2 sequences are SGHRS and YFSETQ. CDR3 in DNA: TGCGCCAGCAGCCCTATAGCGGGACTGCTCTACGAGCAGTACTTC. Amino acid sequence: CASSPIAGLLYEQYF.

This rearrangement joins TRBV6-1 to TRBJ1-5, with D possibly TRBD1 on 5 matching bases. CDR3 size: 14 residues. V was shortened by 5 bases and J by 1 base, with 9 bases between the two germline ends. The germline V gene encodes CDR1 MNHNS and CDR2 SASEGT. The CDR3 loop is CASSPRDSNQPQHF. As DNA, the CDR3 is TGTGCCAGCAGTCCCAGGGACAGCAATCAGCCCCAGCATTTT.

The chain recombines TRBV7-2 with TRBJ2-1, with D maybe TRBD2 (6 bases). This CDR3 region has 15 residues. Trimming took 6 bases from V and 6 from J, leaving 18 bases between them. The germline gives CDR1 SGHTA, CDR2 FQGNSA. CDR3 protein: CASSRSSGGANEQFF. CDR3 sequence (DNA): TGTGCCAGCAGTCGGAGTAGCGGAGGGGCCAATGAGCAGTTCTTC. The full variable domain, rest sourced from reference TRBV7-2 and TRBJ2-1, is GAGVSQSPSNKVTEKGKDVELRCDPISGHTALYWYRQSLGQGLEFLIYFQGNSAPDKSGLPSDRFSAERTGGSVSTLTIQRTQQEDSAVYLCASSRSSGGANEQFFGPGTRLTVL.

The chain is built from TRBV7-2 and TRBJ2-7; 8 bases map to TRBD1. CDR1 is SGHTA and CDR2 is FQGNSA in the germline V gene. Trimming removed 4 bases from V and 6 bases from J; junction bases left unmatched: 5. The CDR3 is made up of 13 amino acids. CDR3 sequence: CASSSDRGGEQYF. The CDR3 DNA reads as TGTGCCAGCAGCTCCGACAGGGGCGGCGAGCAGTACTTC.

This clone appeared a single time. The rearrangement links TRBV5-6 to TRBJ2-3; no clear D gene. CDR3 length: 14 amino acids. CDR1 SGHDT and CDR2 YYEEEE come from the germline V gene. V dropped 4 bases and J dropped 2 bases, with 11 bases sitting between them. Written as DNA, the CDR3 is TGTGCCAGCAGCGTGTGGAGCCACACAGATACGCAGTATTTT. Its protein product is CASSVWSHTDTQYF.

This chain joins TRBV7-6 and TRBJ1-2, with D possibly TRBD1 on 6 matching bases. CDR1 is SGHVS and CDR2 is FNYEAQ in the germline V gene. The ends were cut back, 5 bases at V and 3 bases at J, with 10 bases in the middle. The CDR3 totals 13 residues. The CDR3 region is CASSPRTDYGYTF. In DNA form, the CDR3 reads TGTGCCAGCAGCCCTAGGACAGACTATGGCTACACCTTC.

V and J are TRBV7-8 and TRBJ2-7; D gene ambiguous. Germline CDR1 and CDR2: SGHVS and FQNEAQ. The CDR3 extends over 14 amino acids. Trimming took off 3 bases at V and 5 bases at J, with 14 bases between the two ends. The CDR3 coding sequence is TGTGCCAGCAGCTTGGGCAGGATTGCCCACGAGCAGTACTTC. It codes for CASSLGRIAHEQYF.

Note on this clone: Other nucleotide sequences from this sample produce the same CDR3. The chain joins TRBV6-1 to TRBJ1-5; 8 bases are shared with TRBD1. Germline V gene lookup returns CDR1 MNHNS and CDR2 SASEGT. With V trimmed by 3 bases and J by 4 bases, 5 bases remained unmatched. This CDR3 contains 15 residues. The CDR3: CASSDQDRANQPQHF. The CDR3 DNA reads TGTGCCAGCAGTGATCAGGACAGGGCTAATCAGCCCCAGCATTTT.

This clone appeared a single time. This chain uses TRBV2 with TRBJ2-5; D is ambiguous. From germline, CDR1 is SNHLY and CDR2 FYNNEI. The germline V and J ends were trimmed by 1 base and 4 bases, with 7 bases remaining between them. The CDR3 length is 13 residues. The CDR3 loop is CASSEVWGETQYF. CDR3 bases: TGTGCCAGCAGTGAAGTCTGGGGAGAGACCCAGTACTTC.

There are a few counts of this clone. The J gene is TRBJ2-3, the V gene TRBV10-3, with D unresolved. The V and J ends lost 9 bases and 1 base respectively, with 2 bases between them. Germline V CDR1 and CDR2: ENHRY, SYGVKD. The CDR3 is 10 residues long. CDR3 sequence: CAIGTDTQYF. In DNA form, the CDR3 reads TGTGCCATAGGCACAGATACGCAGTATTTT.

This clone was observed a single time. The V gene is TRBV12-5, the J gene TRBJ2-1, with D tentatively TRBD1 (5 bases). Germline loops: CDR1 LGHNT, CDR2 FRNRAP. Between the trimmed V and J ends, which lost 7 bases and 1 base, there was a span of 23 bases. This CDR3 has 18 amino acids. The CDR3 region is CASAPRSDSQGSYNEQFF. In nucleotides, the CDR3 is TGTGCTAGTGCCCCGCGGAGTGACAGTCAGGGATCCTACAATGAGCAGTTCTTC.

The chain couples TRBV5-6 to TRBJ2-1; 9 bases fit TRBD2. CDR3 length: 15 amino acids. V lost 4 bases to trimming and J lost 0 bases; unmatched junction nucleotides: 2. Germline V gene sequence: CDR1 SGHDT, CDR2 YYEEEE. The DNA of the CDR3 is TGTGCCAGCAGCCCTAGCGGGGCCTCCTACAATGAGCAGTTCTTC. The encoded protein is CASSPSGASYNEQFF.

The chain is built from TRBV2 and TRBJ2-7, with D perhaps matching TRBD1 (5 bases). The CDR3 is made up of 15 amino acids. Per the germline V gene, CDR1 is SNHLY and CDR2 is FYNNEI. Trimming took off 6 bases at V and 9 bases at J, with 24 bases between the two ends. CDR3 in amino acids: CASSATRQSLKGQYF. For the CDR3, the DNA is TGTGCCAGCAGCGCTACGCGACAGAGTCTAAAGGGGCAGTACTTC.

This chain joins TRBV19 and TRBJ2-1; 7 bases line up with TRBD1. The junction had 7 bases not matched to a gene; V was cut back by 5 bases and J by 6 bases. The CDR3 extends over 14 amino acids. Germline CDR1 LNHDA, CDR2 SQIVND (reference sequence). In DNA, the CDR3 is TGTGCCAGTAGTCCCCGGACAGGTAGCAATGAGCAGTTCTTC. Translated: CASSPRTGSNEQFF.